What follows describes a single T cell receptor (beta chain). This CDR3 is 16 amino acids long. The germline gives CDR1 MNHEY, CDR2 SMNVEV (reference sequence). The sample comes from a study of T cell clusters in autoimmune cytopenias. Multiplex touch-down PCR amplified TRB using TRB-A and TRB-B pools in one tube. TCRdb re-called the multiplex PCR reads and gives one entry per CDR3 protein, without DNA. The sample has nearly 15,000 distinct CDR3 sequences. TRB amplification used approximately 250 ng of peripheral blood genomic DNA. This same sample was also part of a study on T cell repertoires in aging, cancer and after chemotherapy. From that paper: Age-matched healthy donors had significantly more diverse, less clonal blood TCR repertoires than untreated cancer patients. Healthy donors lost TCR diversity with age mainly through richness, cancer patients through richness and evenness.

The chain employs TRBV27 and TRBJ2-7; TCRdb gives TRBD1 as the D gene, but with no DNA this cannot be confirmed. The source of this sequence is a human donor in good health. The sequenced sample was peripheral blood. This chain's CDR3 is CASSSYRVGGGYEQYF.